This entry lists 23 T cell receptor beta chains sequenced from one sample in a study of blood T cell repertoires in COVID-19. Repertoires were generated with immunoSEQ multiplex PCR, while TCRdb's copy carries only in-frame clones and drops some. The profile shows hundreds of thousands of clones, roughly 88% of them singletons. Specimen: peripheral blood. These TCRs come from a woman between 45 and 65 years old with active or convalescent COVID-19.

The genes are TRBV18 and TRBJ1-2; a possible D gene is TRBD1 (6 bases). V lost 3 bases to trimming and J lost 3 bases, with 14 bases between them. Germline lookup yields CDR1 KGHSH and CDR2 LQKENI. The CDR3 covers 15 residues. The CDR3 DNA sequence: TGTGCCAGCTCACCCTGGGTCAACAGGGACTATGGCTACACCTTC. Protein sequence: CASSPWVNRDYGYTF. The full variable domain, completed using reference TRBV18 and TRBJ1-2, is NAGVMQNPRHLVRRRGQEARLRCSPMKGHSHVYWYRQLPEEGLKFMVYLQKENIIDESGMPKERFSAEFPKEGPSILRIQQVVRGDSAAYFCASSPWVNRDYGYTFGSGTRLTVV.

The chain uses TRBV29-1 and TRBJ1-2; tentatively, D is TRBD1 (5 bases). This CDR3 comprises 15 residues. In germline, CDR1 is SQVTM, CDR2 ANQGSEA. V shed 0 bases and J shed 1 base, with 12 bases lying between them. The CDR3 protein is CSVEEFETVNYGYTF. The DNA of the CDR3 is TGCAGCGTTGAAGAGTTTGAGACAGTTAACTATGGCTACACCTTC.

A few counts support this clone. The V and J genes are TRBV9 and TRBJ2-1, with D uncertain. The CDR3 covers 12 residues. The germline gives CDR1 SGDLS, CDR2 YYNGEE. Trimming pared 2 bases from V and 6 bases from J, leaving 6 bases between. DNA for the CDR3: TGTGCCAGCAGCGTGATGGCCAATGAGCAGTTCTTC. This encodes CASSVMANEQFF. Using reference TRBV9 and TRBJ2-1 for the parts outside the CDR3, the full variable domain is DSGVTQTPKHLITATGQRVTLRCSPRSGDLSVYWYQQSLDQGLQFLIQYYNGEERAKGNILERFSAQQFPDLHSELNLSSLELGDSALYFCASSVMANEQFFGPGTRLTVL.

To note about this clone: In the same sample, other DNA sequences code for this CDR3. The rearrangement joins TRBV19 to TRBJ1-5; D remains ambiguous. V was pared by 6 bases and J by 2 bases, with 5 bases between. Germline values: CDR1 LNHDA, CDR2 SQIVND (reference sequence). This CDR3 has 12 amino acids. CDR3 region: CASSGGNQPQHF. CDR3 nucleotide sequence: TGTGCCAGTAGCGGAGGCAATCAGCCCCAGCATTTT.

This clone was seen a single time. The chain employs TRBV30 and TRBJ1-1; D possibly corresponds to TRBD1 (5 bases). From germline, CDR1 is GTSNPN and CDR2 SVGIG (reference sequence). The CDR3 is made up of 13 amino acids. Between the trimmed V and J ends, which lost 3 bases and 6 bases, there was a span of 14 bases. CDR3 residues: CAWSTSGWSEAFF. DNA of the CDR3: TGTGCCTGGAGCACCTCAGGGTGGTCTGAAGCTTTCTTT.

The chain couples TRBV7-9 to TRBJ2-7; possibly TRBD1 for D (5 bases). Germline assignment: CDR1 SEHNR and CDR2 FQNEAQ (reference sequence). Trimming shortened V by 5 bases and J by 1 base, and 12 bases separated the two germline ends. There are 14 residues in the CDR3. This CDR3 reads CASSPGQYSYEQYF. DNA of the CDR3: TGTGCCAGCAGCCCAGGACAATATTCCTACGAGCAGTACTTC.

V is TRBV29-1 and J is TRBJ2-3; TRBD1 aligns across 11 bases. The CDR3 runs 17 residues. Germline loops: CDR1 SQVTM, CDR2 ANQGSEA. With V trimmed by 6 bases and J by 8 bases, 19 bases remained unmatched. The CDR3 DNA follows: TGCAGCGTATCGAACTCCGGGACAGGGGGGGCCCCAGGTACGCAGTATTTT. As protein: CSVSNSGTGGAPGTQYF.

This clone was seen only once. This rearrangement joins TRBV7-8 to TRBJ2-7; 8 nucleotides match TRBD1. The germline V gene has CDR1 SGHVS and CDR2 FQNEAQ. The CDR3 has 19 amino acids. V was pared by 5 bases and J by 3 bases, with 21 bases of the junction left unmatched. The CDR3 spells CASSLPRGGDRKNFYEQYF. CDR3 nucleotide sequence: TGTGCCAGCAGCCTTCCCAGGGGTGGGGACAGGAAGAACTTCTACGAGCAGTACTTC.

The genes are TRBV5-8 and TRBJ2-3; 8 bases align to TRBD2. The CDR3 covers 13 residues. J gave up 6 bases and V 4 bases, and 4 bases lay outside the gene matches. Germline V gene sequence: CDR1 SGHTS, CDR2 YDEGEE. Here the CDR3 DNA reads TGTGCCAGCAGCGCGGGGGGAGTGGATACGCAGTATTTT. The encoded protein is CASSAGGVDTQYF.

DNA for the CDR3: TGTGCCACCAGCAGAGGCGGCCAGGGGAAAGGTGAGCAGTTCTTC. Protein sequence: CATSRGGQGKGEQFF. The chain has TRBV15 and TRBJ2-1; perhaps TRBD1 as D (6 bases). Germline values: CDR1 LNHNV, CDR2 YYDKDF (reference sequence). This CDR3 has 15 amino acids. Trimming left V 1 base short and J 9 bases short, with 16 bases between.

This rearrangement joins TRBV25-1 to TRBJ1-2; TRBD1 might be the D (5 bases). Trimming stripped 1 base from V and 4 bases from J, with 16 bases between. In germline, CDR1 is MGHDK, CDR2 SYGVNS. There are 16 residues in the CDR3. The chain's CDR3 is CASSEFGGGPSYGYTF. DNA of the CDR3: TGTGCCAGCAGTGAATTCGGGGGAGGGCCTTCCTATGGCTACACCTTC.

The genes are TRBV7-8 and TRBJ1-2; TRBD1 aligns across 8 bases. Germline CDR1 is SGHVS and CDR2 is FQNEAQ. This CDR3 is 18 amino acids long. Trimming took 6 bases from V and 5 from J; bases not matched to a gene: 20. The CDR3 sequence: CASRRPLFEDRERYGYTF. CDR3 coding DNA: TGTGCCAGCAGACGCCCCCTATTCGAGGACAGGGAACGATATGGCTACACCTTC. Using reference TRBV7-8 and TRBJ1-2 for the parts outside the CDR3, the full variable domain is GAGVSQSPRYKVAKRGQDVALRCDPISGHVSLFWYQQALGQGPEFLTYFQNEAQLDKSGLPSDRFFAERPEGSVSTLKIQRTQQEDSAVYLCASRRPLFEDRERYGYTFGSGTRLTVV.

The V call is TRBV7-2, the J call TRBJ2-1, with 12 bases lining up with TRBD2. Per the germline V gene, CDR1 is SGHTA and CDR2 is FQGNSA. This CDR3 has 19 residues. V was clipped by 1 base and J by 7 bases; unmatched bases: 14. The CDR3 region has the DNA TGTGCCAGCAGCTTAGTTAGCGGACTAGCGGGACCAAGCCGGAATGAGCAGTTCTTC. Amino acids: CASSLVSGLAGPSRNEQFF.

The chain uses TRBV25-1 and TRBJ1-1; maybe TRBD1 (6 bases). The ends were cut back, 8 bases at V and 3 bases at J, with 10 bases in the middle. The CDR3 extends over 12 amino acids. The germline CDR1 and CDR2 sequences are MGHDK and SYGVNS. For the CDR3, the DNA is TGTGCCAGCGGCTGGACAGACACTGAAGCTTTCTTT. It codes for CASGWTDTEAFF. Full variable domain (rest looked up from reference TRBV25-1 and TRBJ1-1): EADIYQTPRYLVIGTGKKITLECSQTMGHDKMYWYQQDPGMELHLIHYSYGVNSTEKGDLSSESTVSRIRTEHFPLTLESARPSHTSQYLCASGWTDTEAFFGQGTRLTVV.

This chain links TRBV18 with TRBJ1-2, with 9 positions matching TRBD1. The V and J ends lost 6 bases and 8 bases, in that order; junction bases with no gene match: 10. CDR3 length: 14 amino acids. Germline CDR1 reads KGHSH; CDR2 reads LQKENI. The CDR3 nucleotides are TGTGCCAGCTCGCAGGACAGGGGAGTCTACGGCTACACCTTC. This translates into CASSQDRGVYGYTF.

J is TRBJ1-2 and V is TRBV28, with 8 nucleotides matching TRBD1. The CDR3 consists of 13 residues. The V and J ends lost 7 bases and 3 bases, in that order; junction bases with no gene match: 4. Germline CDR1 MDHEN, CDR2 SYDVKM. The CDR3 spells CASNRGTYYGYTF. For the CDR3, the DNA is TGTGCCAGCAACAGGGGGACGTACTATGGCTACACCTTC.

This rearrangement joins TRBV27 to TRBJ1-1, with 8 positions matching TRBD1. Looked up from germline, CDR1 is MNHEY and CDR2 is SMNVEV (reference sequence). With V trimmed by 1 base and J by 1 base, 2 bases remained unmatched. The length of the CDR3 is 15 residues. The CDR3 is CASSLLGQENTEAFF. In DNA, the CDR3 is TGTGCCAGCAGTTTATTGGGACAGGAGAACACTGAAGCTTTCTTT.

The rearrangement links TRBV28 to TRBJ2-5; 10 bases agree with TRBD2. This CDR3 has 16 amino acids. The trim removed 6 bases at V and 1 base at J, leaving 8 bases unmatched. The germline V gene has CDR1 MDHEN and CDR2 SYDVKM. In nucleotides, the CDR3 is TGTGCCAGCAGCCTAAGTGGGACTAGCGCCCAAGAGACCCAGTACTTC. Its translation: CASSLSGTSAQETQYF. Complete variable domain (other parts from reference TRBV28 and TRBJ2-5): DVKVTQSSRYLVKRTGEKVFLECVQDMDHENMFWYRQDPGLGLRLIYFSYDVKMKEKGDIPEGYSVSREKKERFSLILESASTNQTSMYLCASSLSGTSAQETQYFGPGTRLLVL.

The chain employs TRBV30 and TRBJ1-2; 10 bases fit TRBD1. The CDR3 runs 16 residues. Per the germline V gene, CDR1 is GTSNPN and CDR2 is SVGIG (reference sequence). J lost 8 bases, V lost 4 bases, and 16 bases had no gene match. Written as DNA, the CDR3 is TGTGCCTGGATAAGGTTTGTTGGGACAGGGGCCCAAGGCTACACCTTC. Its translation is CAWIRFVGTGAQGYTF.

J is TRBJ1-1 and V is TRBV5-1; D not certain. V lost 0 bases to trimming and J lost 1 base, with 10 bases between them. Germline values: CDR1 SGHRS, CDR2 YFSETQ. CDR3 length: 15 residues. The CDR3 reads CASSLANRKNTEAFF. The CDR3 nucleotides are TGCGCCAGCAGCTTGGCGAACAGAAAGAACACTGAAGCTTTCTTT. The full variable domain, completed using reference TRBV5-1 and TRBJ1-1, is KAGVTQTPRYLIKTRGQQVTLSCSPISGHRSVSWYQQTPGQGLQFLFEYFSETQRNKGNFPGRFSGRQFSNSRSEMNVSTLELGDSALYLCASSLANRKNTEAFFGQGTRLTVV.

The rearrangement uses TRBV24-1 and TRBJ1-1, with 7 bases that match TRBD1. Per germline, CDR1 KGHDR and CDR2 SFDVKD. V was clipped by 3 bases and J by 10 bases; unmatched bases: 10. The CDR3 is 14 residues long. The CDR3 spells CATSDPGQSVGAFF. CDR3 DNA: TGTGCCACCAGTGATCCGGGACAGAGCGTGGGAGCTTTCTTT.

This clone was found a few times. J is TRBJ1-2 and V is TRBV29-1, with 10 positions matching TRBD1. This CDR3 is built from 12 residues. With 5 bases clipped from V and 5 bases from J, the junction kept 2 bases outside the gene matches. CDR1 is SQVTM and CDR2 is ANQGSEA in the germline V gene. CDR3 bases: TGCAGCGTTAGACAGGGGGCTTATGGCTACACCTTC. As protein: CSVRQGAYGYTF.

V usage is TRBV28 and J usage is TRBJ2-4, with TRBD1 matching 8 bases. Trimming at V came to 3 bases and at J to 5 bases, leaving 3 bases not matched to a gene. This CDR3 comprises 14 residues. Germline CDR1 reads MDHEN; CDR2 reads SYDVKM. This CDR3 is CASSLQGAQNIQYF. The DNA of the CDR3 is TGTGCCAGCAGTTTGCAGGGGGCCCAAAACATTCAGTACTTC.